The next 8 T cell receptor beta chains were all read from a single sample in a study of cytomegalovirus exposure and HLA in healthy donors. PCR involved 60 Vbeta and 13 Jbeta primers. Generated by immunoSEQ multiplex PCR, the TCRdb table keeps only in-frame clones and is missing some. The sample records about 150,000 clones, over 75% being singletons. Sequenced material: PBMCs. Receptors originate from a man aged 30 to 45 in good health and CMV-seropositive.

This chain joins TRBV4-3 and TRBJ1-1; perhaps TRBD1 as D (5 bases). V gave up 0 bases and J gave up 0 bases, with 14 bases separating them. The CDR3 length is 17 residues. Per germline, CDR1 LGHNA and CDR2 YSLEER. CDR3 in amino acids: CASSQDSSTALNTEAFF. The CDR3 DNA reads as TGCGCCAGCAGCCAAGATAGTTCGACAGCCTTGAACACTGAAGCTTTCTTT.

J is TRBJ2-3 and V is TRBV30; the match to TRBD1 covers 9 bases. Germline CDR1 and CDR2: GTSNPN and SVGIG (reference sequence). V trimming: 3 bases; J trimming: 2 bases; junction bases outside the gene matches: 3. The CDR3 length is 14 residues. CDR3 sequence (DNA): TGTGCCTGGAGCGGACAGGGGTTCACAGATACGCAGTATTTT. Translating gives CAWSGQGFTDTQYF.

The V gene is TRBV10-2, the J gene TRBJ1-5, with TRBD1 identical over 10 bases. Looked up from germline, CDR1 is WSHSY and CDR2 is SAAADI. Trimming at V came to 3 bases and at J to 4 bases, leaving 3 bases not matched to a gene. The CDR3 is made up of 15 amino acids. Here the CDR3 reads CASSEGDRGNQPQHF. The CDR3 coding sequence is TGCGCCAGCAGTGAAGGGGACAGGGGTAATCAGCCCCAGCATTTT.

This chain links TRBV5-8 with TRBJ2-2; TRBD2 is a possible D gene (6 bases). From germline, CDR1 is SGHTS and CDR2 YDEGEE. The CDR3 covers 17 residues. The V end was cut by 4 bases, the J end by 0 bases, with 16 bases between. In DNA, the CDR3 is TGTGCCAGCAGCACCAGGTTCGGGGGTACGAACACCGGGGAGCTGTTTTTT. It encodes CASSTRFGGTNTGELFF.

V is TRBV5-4 and J is TRBJ2-2; 10 bases are shared with TRBD2. The CDR3 extends over 16 amino acids. Unmatched junction bases numbered 8, after V lost 2 bases and J lost 7 bases. The germline V gene encodes CDR1 SGHNT and CDR2 YYREEE (reference sequence). CDR3 nucleotide sequence: TGTGCCAGCAGCTTACCCCGACTAGCGGGTATCGGGGAGCTGTTTTTT. Residues: CASSLPRLAGIGELFF.

The chain combines TRBV7-6 with TRBJ1-1; 7 positions match TRBD1. The CDR3 runs to 15 residues. V lost 5 bases, J lost 1 base, and 7 bases stayed unmatched. Germline lookup yields CDR1 SGHVS and CDR2 FNYEAQ. The CDR3 region has the DNA TGTGCCAGCAGCCCCTCGGACAGGACGAACACTGAAGCTTTCTTT. Amino acid sequence: CASSPSDRTNTEAFF.

The rearrangement links TRBV28 to TRBJ2-5; 8 bases match TRBD2. V lost 1 base to trimming and J lost 5 bases; unmatched junction nucleotides: 9. CDR1 is MDHEN and CDR2 is SYDVKM in the germline V gene. The CDR3 consists of 16 residues. The CDR3: CASSLLREGQKETQYF. Here the CDR3 DNA reads TGTGCCAGCAGTTTATTACGGGAGGGCCAGAAGGAGACCCAGTACTTC. Full variable domain (outside the CDR3, taken from reference TRBV28 and TRBJ2-5): DVKVTQSSRYLVKRTGEKVFLECVQDMDHENMFWYRQDPGLGLRLIYFSYDVKMKEKGDIPEGYSVSREKKERFSLILESASTNQTSMYLCASSLLREGQKETQYFGPGTRLLVL.

The gene calls are TRBV6-1 and TRBJ2-1, with 7 bases lining up with TRBD2. This CDR3 region has 19 residues. With V trimmed by 2 bases and J by 0 bases, 13 bases remained unmatched. Per the germline V gene, CDR1 is MNHNS and CDR2 is SASEGT. Here the CDR3 reads CASSERVGLAVFSYNEQFF. Written as DNA, the CDR3 is TGTGCCAGCAGTGAAAGGGTCGGGCTAGCGGTGTTCTCCTACAATGAGCAGTTCTTC.